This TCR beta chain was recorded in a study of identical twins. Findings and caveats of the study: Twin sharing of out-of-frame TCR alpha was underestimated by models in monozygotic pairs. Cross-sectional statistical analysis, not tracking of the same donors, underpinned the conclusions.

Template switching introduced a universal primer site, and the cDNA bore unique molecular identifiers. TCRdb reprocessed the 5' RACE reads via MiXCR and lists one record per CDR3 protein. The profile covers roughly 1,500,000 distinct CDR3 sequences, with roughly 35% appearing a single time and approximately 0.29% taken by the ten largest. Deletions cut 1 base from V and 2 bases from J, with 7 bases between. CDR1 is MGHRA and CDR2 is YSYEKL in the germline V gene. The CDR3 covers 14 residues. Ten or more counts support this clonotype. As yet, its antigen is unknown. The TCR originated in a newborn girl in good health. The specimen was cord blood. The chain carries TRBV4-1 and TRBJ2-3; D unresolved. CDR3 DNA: TGCGCCAGCAGCCAAGTCCTGTTCACAGATACGCAGTATTTT. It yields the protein CASSQVLFTDTQYF.